This TCR beta chain was identified in a study of blood T cells in healthy people across ages. A second about 6 to 12 cycle PCR used barcoded and J-beta primers. One entry per CDR3 protein, called by TCRdb with MiXCR from the 5' RACE reads. The repertoire includes a few hundred thousand distinct CDR3 sequences, roughly half of them detected once, and under 60% sits in the top ten. This CDR3 spans 17 amino acids. Trimming removed 0 bases at V and 3 bases at J, with 15 bases between. CDR1 is SGHDN, CDR2 FVKESK, per germline. The J gene is TRBJ2-1, the V gene TRBV14, with D possibly being TRBD1 (5 bases). This clonotype originated in a man aged 55 to 70 in good health. The sample consisted of blood. The CDR3 spells CASSQEGPSVIYNEQFF. The CDR3 DNA is TGTGCCAGCAGCCAAGAGGGGCCCTCCGTAATCTACAATGAGCAGTTCTTC.